The 26 T cell receptor beta chains presented below share a single source sample, sequenced in a study of blood T cell repertoires in COVID-19 (dated by TCRdb to 2018 to 2021). Preparation of the library involved the immunoSEQ multiplex PCR assay. TCRdb re-hosts the immuneACCESS table, in-frame sequences only. Its copies lack some clones; in the studies checked, an unresolved V gene accounts for under half of them, and the cause for the rest is not known. The sample contains roughly 250,000 clones, around 90% of them found a single time. The top ten hold 2.6% of the sample. Sequencing input: PBMCs or T cells enriched from blood (not recorded which). All receptors come from a woman aged 25 to 39 with acute COVID-19.

This sequence joins TRBV29-1 and TRBJ1-1, with TRBD1 identical over 7 bases. The CDR3 totals 13 residues. Germline loops: CDR1 SQVTM, CDR2 ANQGSEA. V lost 7 bases to trimming and J lost 5 bases; unmatched junction nucleotides: 10. For the CDR3, the DNA is TGCAGCGCCCTACAGACAGGGCGTACTGAAGCTTTCTTT. This encodes CSALQTGRTEAFF.

This chain joins TRBV13 and TRBJ2-1, with TRBD2 identical over 11 bases. CDR3 size: 15 residues. Trimming at V came to 5 bases and at J to 9 bases, leaving 9 bases not matched to a gene. Germline CDR1 and CDR2: PRHDT and FYEKMQ (reference sequence). CDR3 amino acids: CASSSSGGGFGEQFF. The CDR3 bases are TGTGCCAGCAGCAGTAGCGGGGGGGGTTTCGGTGAGCAGTTCTTC.

This clone was counted a few times. This chain uses TRBV7-2 with TRBJ1-3; D unresolved. Deletions cut 4 bases from V and 4 bases from J, with 14 bases between. This CDR3 contains 15 residues. Germline-derived CDR1 and CDR2 are SGHTA and FQGNSA. CDR3 coding DNA: TGTGCCAGCAGCTCCGTTTTAGGAGGGGGAAACACCATATATTTT. Its protein product is CASSSVLGGGNTIYF.

The genes are TRBV3-1 (or the pseudogene TRBV3-2) and TRBJ2-7, with 9 bases that match TRBD1. The ends lost 2 bases at V and 0 bases at J; junction bases unmatched: 8. The CDR3 totals 17 residues. CDR1 and CDR2 (germline): LGHDT, YNNKEL (reference sequence). CDR3 protein: CASSQPRTGARSYEQYF. CDR3 nucleotides: TGTGCCAGCAGCCAACCAAGGACAGGGGCGCGCTCCTACGAGCAGTACTTC.

CDR3 in amino acids: CASSQPDRSSYNEQFF. The CDR3, as DNA: TGTGCCAGCAGCCAACCGGACAGGAGCTCCTACAATGAGCAGTTCTTC. The V call is TRBV14, the J call TRBJ2-1; 7 nucleotides line up with TRBD1. The J segment lost 0 bases and the V segment lost 2 bases, leaving 4 bases of the junction unmatched. CDR3 size: 16 residues. Germline lookup yields CDR1 SGHDN and CDR2 FVKESK.

V usage is TRBV7-9 and J usage is TRBJ1-2; D is possibly TRBD1 (5 bases). The CDR3 has 16 amino acids. V gave up 5 bases and J gave up 3 bases, with 19 bases separating them. The germline V gene encodes CDR1 SEHNR and CDR2 FQNEAQ (reference sequence). CDR3 sequence: CASSPSGRGIDYGYTF. Here the CDR3 DNA reads TGTGCCAGCAGCCCCAGTGGTAGGGGCATCGACTATGGCTACACCTTC.

The rearrangement links TRBV2 to TRBJ1-5; TRBD1 is a possible D gene (6 bases). CDR1 is SNHLY and CDR2 is FYNNEI in the germline V gene. This CDR3 region has 15 residues. The V end lost 2 bases, the J end lost 3 bases, and 11 bases lay between the germline ends. The CDR3 is CASSEQTGFNQPQHF. The CDR3 DNA follows: TGTGCCAGCAGTGAACAGACAGGCTTCAATCAGCCCCAGCATTTT.

The chain couples TRBV5-1 to TRBJ2-1; 11 positions match TRBD2. J lost 0 bases, V lost 2 bases, and 4 bases had no gene match. The CDR3 runs to 17 residues. Germline V lookup: CDR1 SGHRS, CDR2 YFSETQ. The CDR3 DNA follows: TGCGCCAGCAGCTTTAGCGGGGGGGCTAGCTCCTACAATGAGCAGTTCTTC. Its translation is CASSFSGGASSYNEQFF.

The V and J genes are TRBV5-5 and TRBJ1-3; no clear D gene. The germline V gene encodes CDR1 SGHKS and CDR2 YYEKEE (reference sequence). The V end was cut by 2 bases, the J end by 0 bases, with 12 bases between. This CDR3 region has 16 residues. This CDR3 reads CASSFGPIVSGNTIYF. Here the CDR3 DNA reads TGTGCCAGCAGCTTTGGGCCAATAGTCTCTGGAAACACCATATATTTT.

This CDR3 is CASSPRGTGGLQPQHF. The CDR3 region has the DNA TGTGCCAGCAGCCCTAGGGGGACAGGGGGCTTGCAGCCCCAGCATTTT. The V call is TRBV7-8, the J call TRBJ1-5, with TRBD1 identical over 12 bases. The CDR3 runs 16 residues. The ends lost 5 bases at V and 7 bases at J; junction bases unmatched: 9. Per germline, CDR1 SGHVS and CDR2 FQNEAQ.

The sample holds one count of this clone. The V and J genes are TRBV18 and TRBJ2-1; perhaps TRBD2 as D (6 bases). Germline CDR1 is KGHSH and CDR2 is LQKENI. The V end was cut by 4 bases, the J end by 10 bases, with 11 bases between. The CDR3 spans 12 residues. CDR3 protein: CASSLREEEQFF. DNA of the CDR3: TGTGCCAGCTCACTCAGGGAGGAGGAGCAGTTCTTC.

V usage is TRBV11-2 and J usage is TRBJ2-7; D remains ambiguous. Trimming pared 1 base from V and 2 bases from J, leaving 3 bases between. Per the germline V gene, CDR1 is SGHAT and CDR2 is FQNNGV. This CDR3 region has 12 residues. As DNA, the CDR3 is TGTGCCAGCAGCTTAGCCGCCTACGAGCAGTACTTC. Protein sequence: CASSLAAYEQYF. The variable domain in full, with the rest retrieved from reference TRBV11-2 and TRBJ2-7, is EAGVAQSPRYKIIEKRQSVAFWCNPISGHATLYWYQQILGQGPKLLIQFQNNGVVDDSQLPKDRFSAERLKGVDSTLKIQPAKLEDSAVYLCASSLAAYEQYFGPGTRLTVT.

The chain links TRBV11-2 to TRBJ2-3; D is undetermined. This CDR3 has 14 residues. V was clipped by 4 bases and J by 4 bases, with 12 bases between them. Germline CDR1 reads SGHAT; CDR2 reads FQNNGV. DNA of the CDR3: TGTGCCAGCAGCTATGAACGGGTCGCAGATACGCAGTATTTT. Translation: CASSYERVADTQYF.

The rearrangement uses TRBV3-1 (or the pseudogene TRBV3-2) and TRBJ2-7, with TRBD2 matching over 7 bases. Germline assignment: CDR1 LGHDT and CDR2 YNNKEL (reference sequence). V lost 0 bases, J lost 2 bases, and 4 bases stayed unmatched. This CDR3 spans 15 amino acids. The CDR3 protein is CASSQDPTSAYEQYF. In DNA, the CDR3 is TGTGCCAGCAGCCAAGATCCTACTAGCGCCTACGAGCAGTACTTC.

The chain employs TRBV7-8 and TRBJ1-3, with D unclear. Germline values: CDR1 SGHVS, CDR2 FQNEAQ. The CDR3 is 17 amino acids. V lost 5 bases to trimming and J lost 4 bases, with 21 bases between them. CDR3 sequence reads: CASSLLEPGGPGNTIYF. The CDR3 nucleotides read TGTGCCAGCAGCCTTCTAGAGCCCGGCGGTCCCGGAAACACCATATATTTT.

The chain links TRBV25-1 to TRBJ1-5, with TRBD1 matching 11 bases. The CDR3 covers 15 residues. J lost 5 bases, V lost 2 bases, and 2 bases had no gene match. Germline-derived CDR1 and CDR2 are MGHDK and SYGVNS. This CDR3 is CASSEGDRGDQPQHF. CDR3 nucleotides: TGTGCCAGCAGTGAAGGGGACAGGGGGGATCAGCCCCAGCATTTT.

The DNA of the CDR3 is TGTGCCAGCAGCGCAGGGGGAGCCTACGAGCAGTACTTC. Protein sequence: CASSAGGAYEQYF. The J gene is TRBJ2-7, the V gene TRBV13, with 7 nucleotides matching TRBD1. CDR3 length: 13 residues. Germline CDR1 is PRHDT and CDR2 is FYEKMQ (reference sequence). V was pared by 5 bases and J by 2 bases, with 3 bases of the junction left unmatched.

CDR3 DNA: TGCGCCAGCAGCTTGACAGGGGGGACCTCCTACGAGCAGTACTTC. Protein sequence: CASSLTGGTSYEQYF. This sequence joins TRBV5-1 and TRBJ2-7, with TRBD1 identical over 8 bases. The CDR3 length is 15 residues. Unmatched junction bases numbered 3, after V lost 1 base and J lost 0 bases. From germline, CDR1 is SGHRS and CDR2 YFSETQ.

The V and J genes are TRBV7-9 and TRBJ2-3; 8 nucleotides agree with TRBD2. The CDR3 totals 15 residues. V lost 4 bases, J lost 5 bases, and 8 bases stayed unmatched. CDR1 is SEHNR and CDR2 is FQNEAQ in the germline V gene (reference sequence). CDR3 loop: CASSSGRGVIDTQYF. CDR3 coding DNA: TGTGCCAGCAGCTCCGGGCGGGGGGTGATAGATACGCAGTATTTT.

The rearrangement uses TRBV5-8 and TRBJ1-1; D uncertain. Germline CDR1 reads SGHTS; CDR2 reads YDEGEE. The CDR3 covers 16 residues. V was pared by 2 bases and J by 0 bases, with 14 bases between. CDR3 nucleotides: TGTGCCAGCAGCTTCCGGTACCGAATCTTGAACACTGAAGCTTTCTTT. It is translated as CASSFRYRILNTEAFF. Using reference TRBV5-8 and TRBJ1-1 for the parts outside the CDR3, the full variable domain is EAGVTQSPTHLIKTRGQQATLRCSPISGHTSVYWYQQALGLGLQFLLWYDEGEERNRGNFPPRFSGRQFPNYSSELNVNALELEDSALYLCASSFRYRILNTEAFFGQGTRLTVV.

The chain carries TRBV4-2 and TRBJ2-2; 15 positions match TRBD2. The CDR3 totals 19 residues. After removal of 1 base from V and 1 base from J, the junction contained 4 bases not matched to a gene. Germline V lookup: CDR1 LGHNA, CDR2 YNFKEQ. The CDR3 DNA sequence: TGTGCCAGCAGCCAAGTCCCGGGACTAGCGGGGGGGAACACCGGGGAGCTGTTTTTT. It yields the protein CASSQVPGLAGGNTGELFF.

This clone was detected only once. The rearrangement links TRBV7-2 to TRBJ1-3, with D possibly matching TRBD1 (5 bases). Trimming took 1 base from V and 2 from J, leaving 12 bases between them. This CDR3 is 16 amino acids long. Germline CDR1 SGHTA, CDR2 FQGNSA. This CDR3 is CASSLDAGIAGNTIYF. CDR3 coding DNA: TGTGCCAGCAGCTTAGACGCAGGGATCGCTGGAAACACCATATATTTT. Using reference TRBV7-2 and TRBJ1-3 for the parts outside the CDR3, the full variable domain is GAGVSQSPSNKVTEKGKDVELRCDPISGHTALYWYRQSLGQGLEFLIYFQGNSAPDKSGLPSDRFSAERTGGSVSTLTIQRTQQEDSAVYLCASSLDAGIAGNTIYFGEGSWLTVV.

The V call is TRBV19, the J call TRBJ1-1; TRBD1 aligns across 7 bases. Per the germline V gene, CDR1 is LNHDA and CDR2 is SQIVND (reference sequence). V was clipped by 4 bases and J by 1 base; unmatched bases: 21. The CDR3 extends over 20 amino acids. The CDR3: CASSTPPLRGRGRKNTEAFF. The DNA of the CDR3 is TGTGCCAGTAGTACCCCTCCACTTAGGGGGCGCGGGAGGAAGAACACTGAAGCTTTCTTT. The full variable domain, with the rest looked up from reference TRBV19 and TRBJ1-1, is DGGITQSPKYLFRKEGQNVTLSCEQNLNHDAMYWYRQDPGQGLRLIYYSQIVNDFQKGDIAEGYSVSREKKESFPLTVTSAQKNPTAFYLCASSTPPLRGRGRKNTEAFFGQGTRLTVV.

The rearrangement links TRBV6-5 to TRBJ1-1, with D unresolved. The CDR3 is 14 residues long. Germline V gene lookup returns CDR1 MNHEY and CDR2 SVGAGI. Trimming pared 2 bases from V and 1 base from J, leaving 8 bases between. As DNA, the CDR3 is TGTGCCAGCAGTTACGCTCTCGGGAACACTGAAGCTTTCTTT. It encodes CASSYALGNTEAFF.

J is TRBJ1-1 and V is TRBV19; TRBD1 matches 7 bases. This CDR3 has 18 amino acids. Per the germline V gene, CDR1 is LNHDA and CDR2 is SQIVND (reference sequence). Trimming cost V 3 bases and J 3 bases; bases outside gene matches: 16. Here the CDR3 reads CASSIPGQILPGDTEAFF. CDR3 nucleotides: TGTGCCAGTAGTATCCCGGGACAGATACTACCTGGGGACACTGAAGCTTTCTTT.

The chain joins TRBV7-2 to TRBJ1-6; D might be TRBD1 (5 bases). Germline V gene lookup returns CDR1 SGHTA and CDR2 FQGNSA. CDR3 length equals 16 residues. The V and J ends lost 5 bases and 5 bases respectively, with 16 bases between them. CDR3 sequence reads: CASSPVAADNNSPLHF. The CDR3 DNA reads TGTGCCAGCAGCCCCGTGGCCGCGGACAATAATTCACCCCTCCACTTT. Filled out from reference TRBV7-2 and TRBJ1-6, the complete variable domain reads GAGVSQSPSNKVTEKGKDVELRCDPISGHTALYWYRQSLGQGLEFLIYFQGNSAPDKSGLPSDRFSAERTGGSVSTLTIQRTQQEDSAVYLCASSPVAADNNSPLHFGNGTRLTVT.